This T cell receptor beta chain stems from a study of response to subunit inactivated influenza vaccine. Study-wide results and limits: The authors offered the suggestion that each seasonal influenza vaccination recruits few new T cells.

This clonotype was counted at least ten times. The antigen is not known. V dropped 0 bases and J dropped 5 bases, with 7 bases sitting between them. Per germline, CDR1 MGHRA and CDR2 YSYEKL. CDR3 size: 13 residues. TCRdb processed the RT-PCR reads anew with MiXCR; each CDR3 protein has one entry. The sample lists some 190,000 distinct CDR3 sequences; 13% to 15% were seen once. The sample here was CD8+ T cells sorted from PBMCs, taken 4 to 6 days after vaccination. The sequence was collected from a man aged 45 to 65 who received an inactivated influenza vaccine. The V gene is TRBV4-1, the J gene TRBJ2-5; D is ambiguous. The CDR3 spells CASSQDPSETQYF. For the CDR3, the DNA is TGCGCCAGCAGCCAAGACCCCTCGGAGACCCAGTACTTC.